Following are 18 T cell receptor beta chains from one sample sequenced in a study of cytomegalovirus exposure and HLA in healthy donors. Sequencing was performed with immunoSEQ multiplex PCR; in TCRdb, only in-frame clones are kept and a portion is missing. The sample has approximately 59,000 clones, roughly 93% seen once. The sample was PBMCs. The receptors were gathered from a woman between 18 and 30 years old in good health and CMV-seropositive.

The chain employs TRBV2 and TRBJ2-1, with 8 bases identical to TRBD1. The CDR3 length is 15 residues. The V segment lost 3 bases and the J segment 4 bases; nucleotides outside the gene matches: 5. CDR1 is SNHLY and CDR2 is FYNNEI in the germline V gene. The CDR3 loop reads CASSEADREYNEQFF. The CDR3 DNA is TGTGCCAGCAGTGAGGCGGACAGGGAGTACAATGAGCAGTTCTTC.

The chain uses TRBV7-6 and TRBJ1-2; 10 nucleotides match TRBD1. The CDR3 has 14 residues. CDR1 SGHVS and CDR2 FNYEAQ come from the germline V gene. V was pared by 5 bases and J by 6 bases, with 6 bases of the junction left unmatched. DNA for the CDR3: TGTGCCAGCAGCCCCAGGGACAGGGGTCATGGCTACACCTTC. Residues: CASSPRDRGHGYTF.

The chain joins TRBV20-1 to TRBJ1-1; no definite D call. V gave up 7 bases and J gave up 5 bases, with 11 bases separating them. Per the germline V gene, CDR1 is DFQATT and CDR2 is SNEGSKA (reference sequence). The CDR3 extends over 11 amino acids. The CDR3 region is CSVSMETEAFF. The DNA of the CDR3 is TGCAGTGTTTCTATGGAGACTGAAGCTTTCTTT.

The chain joins TRBV7-7 to TRBJ2-3; TRBD1 matches at 10 bases. V trimming: 5 bases; J trimming: 4 bases; junction bases outside the gene matches: 9. The germline V gene encodes CDR1 SSHAT and CDR2 FNYEAQ (reference sequence). This CDR3 region has 16 residues. CDR3 DNA: TGTGCCAGCAGCCCAGCTGGGGGGACAGGGGCAGATACGCAGTATTTT. Its protein product is CASSPAGGTGADTQYF.

The chain uses TRBV12-2 and TRBJ2-2; the D call of TRBD1 is as the table states it, not checked on the DNA. TRBV12-2 counts as a pseudogene. The CDR3 totals 16 residues. CDR3 DNA: TGTGCAAGTCGCTCAGGGACAGTATGGAACACCGGGGAGCTGTTTTTT. It codes for CASRSGTVWNTGELFF.

The V and J genes are TRBV6-6 and TRBJ2-7, with D unresolved. The CDR3 runs 12 residues. Germline V gene lookup returns CDR1 MNHNY and CDR2 SVGAGI (reference sequence). Trimming pared 0 bases from V and 5 bases from J, leaving 5 bases between. This CDR3 reads CASSYSTDEQYF. Here the CDR3 DNA reads TGTGCCAGCAGTTACTCGACTGACGAGCAGTACTTC.

V gene TRBV29-1 combines with J gene TRBJ2-1, with TRBD2 identical over 14 bases. Germline CDR1 is SQVTM and CDR2 is ANQGSEA. The length of the CDR3 is 15 residues. V shed 5 bases and J 9 bases; nucleotides not matched to a gene: 9. CDR3 coding DNA: TGCAGCGTTTTCGGGGGACTAGCGGGGGATAGTGAGCAGTTCTTC. It translates to CSVFGGLAGDSEQFF.

The V call is TRBV6-1, the J call TRBJ2-3; D gene unclear. Germline loops: CDR1 MNHNS, CDR2 SASEGT. V lost 2 bases and J lost 8, with 8 bases in between. The CDR3 sequence is 12 residues long. CDR3 sequence: CASSETRATQYF. CDR3 sequence (DNA): TGTGCCAGCAGTGAAACTCGAGCTACGCAGTATTTT.

The chain couples TRBV7-2 to TRBJ2-1; D ambiguous. The CDR3 has 13 residues. The germline V gene has CDR1 SGHTA and CDR2 FQGNSA. The V end lost 3 bases, the J end lost 4 bases, and 7 bases lay between the germline ends. CDR3: CASSFFFYNEQFF. In DNA form, the CDR3 reads TGTGCCAGCAGCTTTTTCTTTTACAATGAGCAGTTCTTC. The full variable domain, completed using reference TRBV7-2 and TRBJ2-1, is GAGVSQSPSNKVTEKGKDVELRCDPISGHTALYWYRQSLGQGLEFLIYFQGNSAPDKSGLPSDRFSAERTGGSVSTLTIQRTQQEDSAVYLCASSFFFYNEQFFGPGTRLTVL.

The chain is built from TRBV18 and TRBJ2-7; D might be TRBD2 (7 bases). In germline, CDR1 is KGHSH, CDR2 LQKENI. Between the trimmed V and J ends, which lost 3 bases and 7 bases, there was a span of 16 bases. CDR3 length: 14 amino acids. The DNA for the CDR3 is TGTGCCAGCTCACCGGGCGGGGGCGCTCTGGAGCAGTACTTC. This gives the protein CASSPGGGALEQYF. The full variable domain, rest sourced from reference TRBV18 and TRBJ2-7, is NAGVMQNPRHLVRRRGQEARLRCSPMKGHSHVYWYRQLPEEGLKFMVYLQKENIIDESGMPKERFSAEFPKEGPSILRIQQVVRGDSAAYFCASSPGGGALEQYFGPGTRLTVT.

V gene TRBV9 combines with J gene TRBJ1-4, with TRBD1 matching over 7 bases. The CDR3 consists of 16 residues. The ends lost 0 bases at V and 7 bases at J; junction bases unmatched: 9. Germline loops: CDR1 SGDLS, CDR2 YYNGEE. Here the CDR3 DNA reads TGTGCCAGCAGCGTAGCGTCAACAGGGGTGGGTGAAAAACTGTTTTTT. Amino acids: CASSVASTGVGEKLFF.

The chain carries TRBV4-1 and TRBJ1-4, with no clear D. Trimming took off 0 bases at V and 13 bases at J, with 6 bases between the two ends. CDR1 and CDR2 from the germline V gene are MGHRA and YSYEKL. This CDR3 is 11 amino acids long. In DNA form, the CDR3 reads TGCGCCAGCAGCCAAGATGGGCGACTGTTTTTT. This codes for CASSQDGRLFF.

The chain is built from TRBV30 and TRBJ2-7; 7 nucleotides line up with TRBD2. J was trimmed by 2 bases and V by 0 bases; bases with no gene match: 7. In germline, CDR1 is GTSNPN, CDR2 SVGIG (reference sequence). This CDR3 is 15 amino acids long. The DNA for the CDR3 is TGTGCCTGGAGTGTAGTTGGGGGGGTGGCCTACGAGCAGTACTTC. Protein: CAWSVVGGVAYEQYF.

The chain combines TRBV18 with TRBJ1-2; no clear D. The CDR3 runs 17 residues. Trimming shortened V by 3 bases and J by 1 base, and 18 bases separated the two germline ends. Germline loops: CDR1 KGHSH, CDR2 LQKENI. The CDR3 protein is CASSPDPRSKLNYGYTF. CDR3 bases: TGTGCCAGCTCACCCGATCCCCGTTCGAAACTTAACTATGGCTACACCTTC. The full variable domain, rest sourced from reference TRBV18 and TRBJ1-2, is NAGVMQNPRHLVRRRGQEARLRCSPMKGHSHVYWYRQLPEEGLKFMVYLQKENIIDESGMPKERFSAEFPKEGPSILRIQQVVRGDSAAYFCASSPDPRSKLNYGYTFGSGTRLTVV.

The chain is built from TRBV5-1 and TRBJ2-5; 8 bases align to TRBD2. With V trimmed by 5 bases and J by 0 bases, 3 bases remained unmatched. The CDR3 length is 14 residues. CDR1 and CDR2 from the germline V gene are SGHRS and YFSETQ. CDR3: CASRLRGDQETQYF. The CDR3 DNA sequence: TGCGCCAGCAGATTGCGGGGGGACCAAGAGACCCAGTACTTC.

V and J are TRBV19 and TRBJ1-2; D is undetermined. V was trimmed by 5 bases and J by 1 base, leaving 11 bases between them. Germline V CDR1 and CDR2: LNHDA, SQIVND (reference sequence). CDR3 size: 14 residues. The CDR3 DNA reads as TGTGCCAGTAGTCAATCAGCTAGTAACTATGGCTACACCTTC. Protein sequence: CASSQSASNYGYTF.

The chain employs TRBV7-2 and TRBJ2-1; no reliable D call. This CDR3 spans 14 amino acids. Trimming removed 5 bases from V and 0 bases from J, with 8 bases in between. CDR1 and CDR2 (germline): SGHTA, FQGNSA. In nucleotides, the CDR3 is TGTGCCAGCAGCCCCATGTCCTCCTACAATGAGCAGTTCTTC. Amino acids: CASSPMSSYNEQFF.

V is TRBV5-6 and J is TRBJ1-4, with 7 bases aligning to TRBD1. Trimming cost V 6 bases and J 6 bases; bases outside gene matches: 14. CDR3 length equals 16 residues. CDR1 SGHDT and CDR2 YYEEEE come from the germline V gene. Here the CDR3 DNA reads TGTGCCAGCACCGTTGGGCCGGGACAGAAGGATGAAAAACTGTTTTTT. Protein sequence: CASTVGPGQKDEKLFF.